These T cell receptor beta chains were read from a single sample in a study of T cell responses to AZD1222 COVID-19 vaccine. TCRdb's table, derived via immunoSEQ multiplex PCR, lists solely in-frame clones and lacks some. The sample includes 190,000 or so clones, roughly nine tenths of them seen just once. The sequencing used peripheral blood, collected 28 days after the second AZD1222 dose. These receptors all come from an adult who received the AZD1222 COVID-19 vaccine. The CDR3 runs from the conserved cysteine through the conserved F or W. The D gene is left open where the match is weak. Part of the rows lack a size; the others show once, few, many or a class for expanded clones.

D	V	size	J	length	CDR3	DNA
.	TRBV11-3	once	TRBJ2-1	15	CASSFGRSSYNEQFF	TGTGCCAGCAGCTTTGGTAGGAGCTCCTACAATGAGCAGTTCTTC
.	TRBV6-1	.	TRBJ1-5	16	CASSEGGFFGNQPQHF	TGTGCCAGCAGTGAGGGGGGCTTCTTTGGTAATCAGCCCCAGCATTTT
TRBD1	TRBV12-3/TRBV12-4	.	TRBJ2-7	12	CASRQDRKEQYF	TGTGCCAGCAGGCAGGACAGGAAAGAGCAGTACTTC
.	TRBV6-2/TRBV6-3	.	TRBJ1-5	13	CASSYEGTQPQHF	TGTGCCAGCAGTTACGAAGGGACTCAGCCCCAGCATTTT
.	TRBV15	.	TRBJ1-1	17	CATSTAPPVDLGTEAFF	TGTGCCACCAGCACGGCGCCCCCAGTAGATTTAGGCACTGAAGCTTTCTTT
.	TRBV5-5	.	TRBJ1-4	15	CASSLRDMRNEKLFF	TGTGCCAGCAGCCTCCGGGACATGCGTAATGAAAAACTGTTTTTT
TRBD2	TRBV5-1	.	TRBJ2-7	17	CASSLWGGGLTSYEQYF	TGCGCCAGCAGCTTGTGGGGCGGGGGACTAACATCCTACGAGCAGTACTTC
.	TRBV7-9	.	TRBJ1-3	14	CASSPRGYGNTIYF	TGTGCCAGCAGCCCCCGGGGGTATGGAAACACCATATATTTT
TRBD2	TRBV5-1	once	TRBJ2-5	18	CASSLGGLAGGRTETQYF	TGCGCCAGCAGCTTGGGAGGACTAGCGGGAGGGCGGACTGAGACCCAGTACTTC
.	TRBV21-1	.	TRBJ2-1	15	CASSKCPAQYNEQFF	TGTGCCAGCAGCAAATGCCCTGCACAATACAATGAGCAGTTCTTC
.	TRBV7-2	.	TRBJ1-5	14	CASSLTFGNQPQHF	TGTGCCAGCAGCTTAACCTTTGGAAATCAGCCCCAGCATTTT
TRBD1	TRBV7-3	once	TRBJ2-4	18	CASSLGAGTGVAKNIQYF	TGTGCCAGCAGCTTAGGGGCCGGGACAGGGGTAGCCAAAAACATTCAATACTTC
.	TRBV7-3	.	TRBJ1-4	12	CASSLRGEKLFF	TGTGCCAGCAGTCTTAGGGGGGAAAAACTGTTTTTT
.	TRBV19	.	TRBJ2-3	18	CASSIEQGIPIFTDTQYF	TGTGCCAGTAGTATAGAACAGGGTATCCCTATATTCACAGATACGCAGTATTTT